The 10 T cell receptor beta chains reported below all come from one sample, sequenced in a study of blood T cell repertoires in COVID-19. Here immunoSEQ multiplex PCR was the method, and the copy in TCRdb shows in-frame clones only, minus some. The sample records 45,000 to 50,000 clones, about 77% being singletons. The sequenced material came from peripheral blood. The receptor source for this set is a human donor with active or convalescent COVID-19. The donor label of this sample is uncertain.

CDR3 DNA: TGCGCCAGCAGTCAAGCCCTAAATACGCAGTATTTT. Translated, it gives CASSQALNTQYF. V and J are TRBV23-1 and TRBJ2-3; D is ambiguous. TRBV23-1 is flagged as an ORF with uncertain function. The CDR3 length is 12 residues. V was trimmed by 2 bases and J by 7 bases, leaving 7 bases between them.

The chain carries TRBV10-3 and TRBJ2-7; a weak D match, TRBD2 (5 bases). Between the trimmed V and J ends, which lost 0 bases and 7 bases, there was a span of 10 bases. The germline gives CDR1 ENHRY, CDR2 SYGVKD. The CDR3 runs to 13 residues. The DNA for the CDR3 is TGTGCCATCAGTGAGTCTGAGGGTCGGGAGCAGTACTTC. Its translation: CAISESEGREQYF.

This chain uses TRBV5-5 with TRBJ1-1; D gene uncertain. Germline CDR1 and CDR2: SGHKS and YYEKEE (reference sequence). The CDR3 loop spans 15 amino acids. The V end was cut by 1 base, the J end by 5 bases, with 15 bases between. The CDR3 DNA follows: TGTGCCAGCAGCTTGAGGGTTGGGGTAGCGACTGAAGCTTTCTTT. Its translation is CASSLRVGVATEAFF.

The V gene is TRBV10-3, the J gene TRBJ2-7; 11 nucleotides line up with TRBD2. J was trimmed by 2 bases and V by 5 bases; bases with no gene match: 11. The V gene's germline CDR1 is ENHRY and CDR2 SYGVKD. This CDR3 region has 17 residues. Here the CDR3 reads CAISLRGELAGAYEQYF. In DNA, the CDR3 is TGTGCCATCAGTCTCCGCGGCGAACTAGCGGGGGCCTACGAGCAGTACTTC.

The gene calls are TRBV25-1 and TRBJ2-7, with D possibly being TRBD1 (5 bases). CDR3 size: 14 residues. Trimming cost V 3 bases and J 0 bases, with 9 bases left between them. CDR1 MGHDK and CDR2 SYGVNS come from the germline V gene. CDR3 bases: TGTGCCAGCAGTGATCAGGGTCCCTCCTACGAGCAGTACTTC. As protein: CASSDQGPSYEQYF.

This clone was observed a single time. The genes are TRBV12-2 and TRBJ2-7; TRBD2 was called by the table and not checked on the DNA. TRBV12-2 is termed a pseudogene. This CDR3 is 12 amino acids long. The DNA for the CDR3 is TGTGCAAGTCGCTTCGTGCGGCGGGAGCAGTACTTC. Amino acid sequence: CASRFVRREQYF.

The chain has TRBV3-1 (or the pseudogene TRBV3-2) and TRBJ1-1; D is ambiguous. Trimming pared 6 bases from V and 0 bases from J, leaving 14 bases between. From germline, CDR1 is LGHDT and CDR2 YNNKEL (reference sequence). This CDR3 comprises 15 residues. For the CDR3, the DNA is TGTGCCAGCAGTCAGGTTAGAGTAATGAACACTGAAGCTTTCTTT. The encoded protein is CASSQVRVMNTEAFF.

The rearrangement uses TRBV5-1 and TRBJ2-7; D unresolved. The CDR3 is made up of 13 amino acids. Trimming took off 5 bases at V and 2 bases at J, with 11 bases between the two ends. CDR1 and CDR2 from the germline V gene are SGHRS and YFSETQ. The CDR3 loop reads CASRITNTYEQYF. The DNA for the CDR3 is TGCGCCAGCAGGATCACGAACACCTACGAGCAGTACTTC.

The J gene is TRBJ2-6, the V gene TRBV9, with TRBD1 identical over 7 bases. Germline V gives CDR1 SGDLS, CDR2 YYNGEE. V was clipped by 2 bases and J by 0 bases; unmatched bases: 8. CDR3 length: 18 residues. CDR3 coding DNA: TGTGCCAGCAGCGTCCACAGGGGATCTCACTCTGGGGCCAACGTCCTGACTTTC. Its protein product is CASSVHRGSHSGANVLTF.

This clone was seen only once. Here the CDR3 reads CASSLWAGAVLYEQYF. Written as DNA, the CDR3 is TGTGCCAGCAGTTTATGGGCGGGCGCGGTACTCTACGAGCAGTACTTC. This rearrangement joins TRBV28 to TRBJ2-7, with D tentatively TRBD2 (5 bases). From germline, CDR1 is MDHEN and CDR2 SYDVKM. Trimming removed 0 bases from V and 3 bases from J, with 15 bases in between. This CDR3 region has 16 residues.